A single sample is the source of the 11 T cell receptor beta chains below, sequenced in a study of T cells in Graves' hyperthyroidism and ophthalmopathy. TCR beta CDR3 regions were amplified from RNA. TCR CDR3 underwent first-round RT-PCR with the HTBI primer set. MiXCR, run by TCRdb on the multiplex PCR reads, gives a single entry per CDR3 protein. The data contain about 760,000 distinct CDR3 sequences, 35% of them seen just once; the ten biggest clones take up 30% to 40%. The material sequenced was blood. Source of these receptors: a woman in her thirties or forties with Graves' hyperthyroidism.

This clonotype was seen a handful of times. The chain has TRBV5-1 and TRBJ2-5; TRBD1 aligns across 8 bases. The CDR3 covers 14 residues. After removal of 4 bases from V and 1 base from J, the junction contained 3 bases not matched to a gene. Germline CDR1 and CDR2: SGHRS and YFSETQ. CDR3 sequence reads: CASSTTGGQETQYF. The CDR3 region has the DNA TGCGCCAGCAGCACTACAGGGGGCCAAGAGACCCAGTACTTC.

This clonotype was observed at least ten times. At one of its ends the junction is not consistent with the germline gene, which may arise from a read error. The chain recombines TRBV10-3 with TRBJ2-7, with 8 bases lining up with TRBD1. This CDR3 is built from 15 residues. CDR1 ENHRY and CDR2 SYGVKD come from the germline V gene. The CDR3 reads CAISERGTGSFEQYF. Here the CDR3 DNA reads TGTGCCATCAGTGAAAGGGGGACAGGCTCCTTCGAGCAGTACTTC.

This clonotype was seen a handful of times. The chain has TRBV7-8 and TRBJ2-2; 10 bases line up with TRBD2. V lost 2 bases and J lost 6; bases outside the gene matches: 0. In germline, CDR1 is SGHVS, CDR2 FQNEAQ. This CDR3 contains 14 residues. The CDR3 DNA follows: TGTGCCAGCAGCTTAAGCGGGGGGGCCGGGGAGCTGTTTTTT. Residues: CASSLSGGAGELFF.

This clonotype was recorded a few times. V is TRBV7-9 and J is TRBJ2-5; 15 nucleotides line up with TRBD2. The last part of the DNA fits TRBJ2-1 better; the J call may be wrong. The CDR3 loop spans 18 amino acids. Germline CDR1 reads SEHNR; CDR2 reads FQNEAQ (reference sequence). The CDR3 DNA reads as TGTGCCAGCAGCTGCCGGACTAGCGGGAGGGCCTCTTGCGATGAGCAGTTCTTC. Encoded protein: CASSCRTSGRASCDEQFF.

This clonotype was seen ten or more times. The CDR3 DNA sequence: TGCAGTGCTGGACAGAACACTGAAGCTTTCTTT. This encodes CSAGQNTEAFF. The gene calls are TRBV20-1 and TRBJ1-1; D may be TRBD1 (5 bases). This CDR3 has 11 amino acids. Germline CDR1 DFQATT, CDR2 SNEGSKA (reference sequence). V was clipped by 5 bases and J by 1 base, with 5 bases between them.

This clonotype showed up just a few times. The gene calls are TRBV28 and TRBJ1-2; D ambiguous. Germline CDR1 and CDR2: MDHEN and SYDVKM. CDR3 length equals 12 residues. V was trimmed by 6 bases and J by 8 bases, leaving 13 bases between them. Here the CDR3 reads CASRAPERGYTF. CDR3 sequence (DNA): TGTGCCAGCAGGGCCCCTGAGCGCGGCTACACCTTC.

In its sample, this clonotype was seen a few times. The chain carries TRBV7-9 and TRBJ1-6, with D perhaps TRBD1 (5 bases). The germline CDR1 and CDR2 sequences are SEHNR and FQNEAQ (reference sequence). The CDR3 contains 18 residues. Trimming cost V 5 bases and J 9 bases, with 26 bases left between them. As DNA, the CDR3 is TGTGCCAGCAGCCGGGAATGGGGGGACGAGTTAATCAGTTCACCCCTCCACTTT. It specifies CASSREWGDELISSPLHF.

J is TRBJ2-1 and V is TRBV20-1; 11 nucleotides match TRBD1. Germline-derived CDR1 and CDR2 are DFQATT and SNEGSKA (reference sequence). This CDR3 contains 12 residues. Trimming removed 4 bases from V and 8 bases from J; junction bases left unmatched: 1. CDR3 protein: CSATGQGDEQFF. DNA of the CDR3: TGCAGTGCTACGGGACAGGGGGATGAGCAGTTCTTC.

This clonotype has more than one count but fewer than ten. The genes are TRBV19 and TRBJ1-6; D unresolved. CDR1 and CDR2 (germline): LNHDA, SQIVND (reference sequence). The CDR3 length is 15 residues. The ends were cut back, 3 bases at V and 7 bases at J, with 13 bases in the middle. The CDR3 sequence is CASSITPDGNSPLHF. The CDR3 DNA reads TGTGCCAGTAGTATTACTCCCGACGGGAATTCACCCCTCCACTTT.

This clonotype appeared a few times. This chain links TRBV5-1 with TRBJ1-1; D gene ambiguous. Germline CDR1 is SGHRS and CDR2 is YFSETQ. V was shortened by 7 bases and J by 3 bases, with 16 bases between the two germline ends. This CDR3 comprises 14 residues. CDR3 coding DNA: TGCGCCAGCCGTGAGGCAGGAGGGTACACTGAAGCTTTCTTT. It yields the protein CASREAGGYTEAFF.

The chain is built from TRBV12-3 or TRBV12-4 and TRBJ1-5, with D possibly matching TRBD1 (5 bases). The CDR3 loop spans 16 amino acids. The germline V and J ends were trimmed by 7 bases and 4 bases, with 20 bases remaining between them. The CDR3 region has the DNA TGTGCCAGCACGGGACTGGCAGCAGGATCTAATCAGCCCCAGCATTTT. This encodes CASTGLAAGSNQPQHF.